The 6 T cell receptor beta chains listed next were all sequenced from one sample in a study of metastatic and nonmetastatic thyroid tumors. Patients underwent thyroid surgery, and none had received any treatment before it. Via MiXCR, TCRdb re-called the PCR reads. The repertoire includes roughly 14,000 clones, roughly 25% of them detected once, and about 12% sits in the top ten. The source material was tumor tissue. The receptor source for this set is a female donor with papillary thyroid cancer or a benign thyroid nodule (not recorded which). Some clones in this sample may be carry-over from other donors' samples.

This sequence joins TRBV11-2 and TRBJ2-7, with TRBD1 matching 9 bases. The CDR3 contains 15 residues. CDR1 SGHAT and CDR2 FQNNGV come from the germline V gene. V shed 4 bases and J 2 bases; nucleotides not matched to a gene: 6. CDR3 sequence: CASSSGTGRTYEQYF. The CDR3 DNA reads TGTGCCAGCAGCTCAGGGACAGGGAGGACCTACGAGCAGTACTTC.

J is TRBJ1-2 and V is TRBV5-1, with a weak D call TRBD1 (5 bases). Per germline, CDR1 SGHRS and CDR2 YFSETQ. There are 15 residues in the CDR3. V gave up 4 bases and J gave up 5 bases, with 18 bases separating them. CDR3 protein: CASSTGLAWGYGYTF. CDR3 coding DNA: TGCGCCAGCAGCACGGGACTGGCATGGGGGTATGGCTACACCTTC.

This sequence joins TRBV13 and TRBJ2-5; 7 positions agree with TRBD2. Trimming at V came to 3 bases and at J to 5 bases, leaving 15 bases not matched to a gene. This CDR3 is built from 17 residues. Germline V gene data show CDR1 as PRHDT and CDR2 as FYEKMQ (reference sequence). CDR3 nucleotide sequence: TGTGCCAGCAGCTTCCTGACGTCGGGAGGCCGGTGGGAGACCCAGTACTTC. Residues: CASSFLTSGGRWETQYF.

The chain uses TRBV20-1 and TRBJ2-7; TRBD2 matches 11 bases. Germline assignment: CDR1 DFQATT and CDR2 SNEGSKA (reference sequence). Trimming at V came to 2 bases and at J to 4 bases, leaving 7 bases not matched to a gene. The CDR3 consists of 15 residues. CDR3 sequence: CSARFLLAGVYEQYF. CDR3 coding DNA: TGCAGTGCTAGATTTTTACTAGCGGGAGTTTACGAGCAGTACTTC.

This clone is labeled as medium-sized (0.01 to 0.1%). The chain recombines TRBV2 with TRBJ2-7; a possible D gene is TRBD1 (6 bases). From germline, CDR1 is SNHLY and CDR2 FYNNEI. The CDR3 has 13 amino acids. V lost 4 bases to trimming and J lost 2 bases, with 9 bases between them. The CDR3 here is CASSAQGPYEQYF. Written as DNA, the CDR3 is TGTGCCAGCAGTGCACAGGGCCCCTACGAGCAGTACTTC. Together with reference TRBV2 and TRBJ2-7, the CDR3 gives the full variable domain: EPEVTQTPSHQVTQMGQEVILRCVPISNHLYFYWYRQILGQKVEFLVSFYNNEISEKSEIFDDQFSVERPDGSNFTLKIRSTKLEDSAMYFCASSAQGPYEQYFGPGTRLTVT.

This clone was observed many times. The chain employs TRBV5-1 and TRBJ2-7, with 8 bases fitting TRBD1. J gave up 0 bases and V 5 bases, and 7 bases lay outside the gene matches. The CDR3 extends over 15 amino acids. The germline V gene encodes CDR1 SGHRS and CDR2 YFSETQ. CDR3 sequence reads: CASRRLGQDSYEQYF. The CDR3 DNA reads as TGCGCCAGCAGAAGATTGGGACAGGACTCCTACGAGCAGTACTTC.